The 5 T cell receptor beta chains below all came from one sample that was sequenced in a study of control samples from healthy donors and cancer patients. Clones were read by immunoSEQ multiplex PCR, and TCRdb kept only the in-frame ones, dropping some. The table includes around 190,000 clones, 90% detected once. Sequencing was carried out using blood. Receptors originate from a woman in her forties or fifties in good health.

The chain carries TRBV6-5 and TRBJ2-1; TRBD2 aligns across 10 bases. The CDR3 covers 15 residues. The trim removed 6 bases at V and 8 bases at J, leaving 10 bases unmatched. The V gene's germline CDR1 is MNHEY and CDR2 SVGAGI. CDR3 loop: CASRGSLAGYHEQFF. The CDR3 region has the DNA TGTGCCAGCAGGGGATCACTAGCGGGGTACCATGAGCAGTTCTTC.

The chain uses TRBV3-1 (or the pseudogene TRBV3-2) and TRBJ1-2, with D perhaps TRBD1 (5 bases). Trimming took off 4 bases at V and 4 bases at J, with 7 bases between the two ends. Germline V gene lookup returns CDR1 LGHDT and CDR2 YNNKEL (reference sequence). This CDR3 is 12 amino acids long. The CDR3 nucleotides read TGTGCCAGCAGCCTGGGGGGCTATGGCTACACCTTC. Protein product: CASSLGGYGYTF.

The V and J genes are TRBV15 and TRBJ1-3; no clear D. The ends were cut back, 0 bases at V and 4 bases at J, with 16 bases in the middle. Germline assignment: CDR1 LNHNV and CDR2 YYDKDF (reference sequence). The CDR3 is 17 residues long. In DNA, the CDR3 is TGTGCCACCAGCAGAGACCCCCGAGGGCTAAAAGGAAACACCATATATTTT. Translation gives CATSRDPRGLKGNTIYF. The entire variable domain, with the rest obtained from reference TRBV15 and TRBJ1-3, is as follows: DAMVIQNPRYQVTQFGKPVTLSCSQTLNHNVMYWYQQKSSQAPKLLFHYYDKDFNNEADTPDNFQSRRPNTSFCFLDIRSPGLGDTAMYLCATSRDPRGLKGNTIYFGEGSWLTVV.

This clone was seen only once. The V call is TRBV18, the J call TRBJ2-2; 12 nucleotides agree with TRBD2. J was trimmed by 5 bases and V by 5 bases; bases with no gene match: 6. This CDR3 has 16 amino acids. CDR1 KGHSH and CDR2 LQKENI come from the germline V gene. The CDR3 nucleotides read TGTGCCAGCTCAGCTATACTAGCGGGAGGAACCGGGGAGCTGTTTTTT. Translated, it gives CASSAILAGGTGELFF.

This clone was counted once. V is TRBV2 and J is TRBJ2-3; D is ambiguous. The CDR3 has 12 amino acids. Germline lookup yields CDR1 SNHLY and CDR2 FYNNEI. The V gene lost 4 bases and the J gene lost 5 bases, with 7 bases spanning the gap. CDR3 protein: CASSVWGDTQYF. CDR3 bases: TGTGCCAGCAGTGTGTGGGGAGATACGCAGTATTTT.